Following are 23 T cell receptor beta chains from one sample sequenced in a study of shared clonotypes between healthy human individuals. Sequencing was performed with immunoSEQ multiplex PCR; in TCRdb, only in-frame clones are kept and a portion is missing. Among under 2,500,000 clones listed, nearly 97% were seen once. The sequenced sample was naive CD4+ T cells sorted from blood. Stated subset: CD45RA+ positively selected. The origin of the receptors is a man aged 18 to 30 in good health.

The rearrangement uses TRBV19 and TRBJ1-4; TRBD1 might be the D (5 bases). The CDR3 has 14 residues. CDR1 and CDR2 from the germline V gene are LNHDA and SQIVND (reference sequence). Trimming left V 3 bases short and J 8 bases short, with 13 bases between. CDR3 coding DNA: TGTGCCAGTAGTATTCGGGACCGAAGGGAAAAACTGTTTTTT. Translating gives CASSIRDRREKLFF.

V is TRBV5-4 and J is TRBJ2-1; tentatively, D is TRBD2 (6 bases). The CDR3 spans 15 residues. In germline, CDR1 is SGHNT, CDR2 YYREEE (reference sequence). V was pared by 3 bases and J by 2 bases, with 12 bases between. In DNA form, the CDR3 reads TGTGCCAGCAGCTCGGGCGGGAATACCTACAATGAGCAGTTCTTC. Protein product: CASSSGGNTYNEQFF.

This clone was observed once. The V call is TRBV9, the J call TRBJ2-7; the match to TRBD1 covers 12 bases. Germline V gene sequence: CDR1 SGDLS, CDR2 YYNGEE. CDR3 length: 15 amino acids. J lost 6 bases, V lost 3 bases, and 7 bases had no gene match. The CDR3, as DNA: TGTGCCAGCAGCGCCCTTGGGGACAGGGGGCCCGAGCAGTACTTC. This encodes CASSALGDRGPEQYF. Using reference TRBV9 and TRBJ2-7 for the parts outside the CDR3, the full variable domain is DSGVTQTPKHLITATGQRVTLRCSPRSGDLSVYWYQQSLDQGLQFLIQYYNGEERAKGNILERFSAQQFPDLHSELNLSSLELGDSALYFCASSALGDRGPEQYFGPGTRLTVT.

This sequence joins TRBV7-9 and TRBJ2-7, with D maybe TRBD2 (6 bases). Trimming removed 5 bases at V and 0 bases at J, with 14 bases between. From germline, CDR1 is SEHNR and CDR2 FQNEAQ (reference sequence). The CDR3 length is 15 residues. The CDR3 reads CASSPTTGSSYEQYF. CDR3 DNA: TGTGCCAGCAGCCCGACGACCGGGAGCTCCTACGAGCAGTACTTC.

The chain recombines TRBV6-5 with TRBJ2-5, with 7 positions matching TRBD1. V was clipped by 6 bases and J by 5 bases; unmatched bases: 9. This CDR3 has 14 amino acids. Germline V lookup: CDR1 MNHEY, CDR2 SVGAGI. CDR3 protein: CASSRQGLGETQYF. DNA for the CDR3: TGTGCCAGCAGCAGACAGGGATTAGGGGAGACCCAGTACTTC.

The chain employs TRBV7-9 and TRBJ2-1, with D perhaps TRBD2 (5 bases). V lost 5 bases and J lost 5, with 16 bases in between. CDR3 length equals 15 residues. Germline-derived CDR1 and CDR2 are SEHNR and FQNEAQ (reference sequence). This chain's CDR3 is CASSPLGVRNNEQFF. The CDR3 DNA reads TGTGCCAGCAGCCCGCTCGGGGTTAGGAACAATGAGCAGTTCTTC.

The DNA for the CDR3 is TGTGCCAGCAGACACACTAGCGGATGGAGCACAGATACGCAGTATTTT. Its protein product is CASRHTSGWSTDTQYF. This chain joins TRBV5-4 and TRBJ2-3; 8 bases agree with TRBD2. J lost 0 bases, V lost 5 bases, and 8 bases had no gene match. The CDR3 length is 16 residues. Germline V gene sequence: CDR1 SGHNT, CDR2 YYREEE (reference sequence).

The chain is built from TRBV5-1 and TRBJ1-6, with TRBD1 identical over 9 bases. CDR1 is SGHRS, CDR2 YFSETQ, per germline. The trim removed 3 bases at V and 6 bases at J, leaving 7 bases unmatched. This CDR3 has 16 amino acids. DNA for the CDR3: TGCGCCAGCAGCTCATCGGGACAGGGCCTTAATTCACCCCTCCACTTT. Amino acids: CASSSSGQGLNSPLHF. Full variable domain (remainder filled in from reference TRBV5-1 and TRBJ1-6): KAGVTQTPRYLIKTRGQQVTLSCSPISGHRSVSWYQQTPGQGLQFLFEYFSETQRNKGNFPGRFSGRQFSNSRSEMNVSTLELGDSALYLCASSSSGQGLNSPLHFGNGTRLTVT.

The chain links TRBV4-3 to TRBJ1-1, with 8 positions matching TRBD1. Trimming cost V 3 bases and J 1 base; bases outside gene matches: 4. The CDR3 is 15 residues long. Germline CDR1 LGHNA, CDR2 YSLEER. The CDR3 DNA sequence: TGCGCCAGCAGCCAGTACAGGGGGGGGAACACTGAAGCTTTCTTT. Translating it yields CASSQYRGGNTEAFF.

This chain joins TRBV19 and TRBJ1-2; D is uncertain. Germline V gives CDR1 LNHDA, CDR2 SQIVND (reference sequence). This CDR3 has 13 residues. V was pared by 0 bases and J by 4 bases, with 6 bases between. The CDR3 loop is CASSIDWTYGYTF. The CDR3 nucleotides read TGTGCCAGTAGTATAGATTGGACCTATGGCTACACCTTC.

The rearrangement uses TRBV30 and TRBJ2-1; a possible D gene is TRBD2 (6 bases). From germline, CDR1 is GTSNPN and CDR2 SVGIG (reference sequence). V lost 5 bases and J lost 10, with 18 bases in between. The CDR3 is 13 amino acids. The CDR3 DNA reads TGTGCCTGGGACGCAGGGACTGGCCGCGAGCAGTTCTTC. Amino acid sequence: CAWDAGTGREQFF. Full variable domain (rest looked up from reference TRBV30 and TRBJ2-1): SQTIHQWPATLVQPVGSPLSLECTVEGTSNPNLYWYRQAAGRGLQLLFYSVGIGQISSEVPQNLSASRPQDRQFILSSKKLLLSDSGFYLCAWDAGTGREQFFGPGTRLTVL.

V and J are TRBV4-3 and TRBJ2-3; 9 bases are a match to TRBD1. J was trimmed by 3 bases and V by 0 bases; bases with no gene match: 7. The CDR3 covers 17 residues. Germline CDR1 and CDR2: LGHNA and YSLEER. Here the CDR3 reads CASSQDGTGSGTDTQYF. As DNA, the CDR3 is TGCGCCAGCAGCCAAGACGGGACAGGGTCTGGTACAGATACGCAGTATTTT.

CDR3: CASSSSGYEQYF. The CDR3 bases are TGTGCCAGCAGCTCGTCGGGCTACGAGCAGTACTTC. This chain uses TRBV7-6 with TRBJ2-7; D unclear. This CDR3 has 12 amino acids. From germline, CDR1 is SGHVS and CDR2 FNYEAQ. Trimming removed 4 bases at V and 3 bases at J, with 7 bases between.

This rearrangement joins TRBV28 to TRBJ1-4; D might be TRBD1 (5 bases). The germline CDR1 and CDR2 sequences are MDHEN and SYDVKM. This CDR3 has 15 amino acids. V lost 0 bases and J lost 4, with 9 bases in between. The CDR3 sequence: CASSLWGGNNEKLFF. The CDR3 DNA sequence: TGTGCCAGCAGTTTATGGGGGGGAAATAATGAAAAACTGTTTTTT.

The rearrangement links TRBV10-3 to TRBJ1-2; possibly TRBD1 for D (5 bases). V was trimmed by 2 bases and J by 4 bases, leaving 11 bases between them. Germline values: CDR1 ENHRY, CDR2 SYGVKD. The CDR3 has 14 amino acids. CDR3: CAISEREGSYGYTF. The CDR3 DNA sequence: TGTGCCATCAGTGAGCGGGAGGGGAGCTATGGCTACACCTTC.

The chain carries TRBV9 and TRBJ2-7; TRBD2 agrees at 10 bases. V lost 4 bases to trimming and J lost 3 bases; unmatched junction nucleotides: 7. CDR3 length equals 15 residues. Per the germline V gene, CDR1 is SGDLS and CDR2 is YYNGEE. CDR3 bases: TGTGCCAGCAGCCCCCGGACTAGCGGAAACTACGAGCAGTACTTC. Protein: CASSPRTSGNYEQYF.

The J gene is TRBJ2-5, the V gene TRBV5-1; D might be TRBD2 (6 bases). The germline V gene encodes CDR1 SGHRS and CDR2 YFSETQ. The CDR3 has 15 amino acids. The V end was cut by 0 bases, the J end by 5 bases, with 14 bases between. Here the CDR3 DNA reads TGCGCCAGCAGCTTGGAGGGAGGAGGGGTGGAGACCCAGTACTTC. Protein product: CASSLEGGGVETQYF.

CDR3 sequence: CASSLVGPSHEETQYF. The CDR3 DNA sequence: TGTGCCAGCAGCTTAGTTGGGCCTAGCCATGAGGAGACCCAGTACTTC. This rearrangement joins TRBV7-2 to TRBJ2-5; TRBD2 might be the D (5 bases). This CDR3 comprises 16 residues. Looked up from germline, CDR1 is SGHTA and CDR2 is FQGNSA. Trimming removed 1 base at V and 5 bases at J, with 17 bases between. The whole variable domain, remainder taken from reference TRBV7-2 and TRBJ2-5, is GAGVSQSPSNKVTEKGKDVELRCDPISGHTALYWYRQSLGQGLEFLIYFQGNSAPDKSGLPSDRFSAERTGGSVSTLTIQRTQQEDSAVYLCASSLVGPSHEETQYFGPGTRLLVL.

The gene calls are TRBV11-2 and TRBJ1-1; no definite D call. This CDR3 comprises 14 residues. Germline CDR1 is SGHAT and CDR2 is FQNNGV. V gave up 0 bases and J gave up 6 bases, with 11 bases separating them. The CDR3 nucleotides are TGTGCCAGCAGCTTAGATCGGAAGTCCGCTGAAGCTTTCTTT. Its translation: CASSLDRKSAEAFF.

V gene TRBV7-6 combines with J gene TRBJ2-3, with D possibly TRBD1 on 5 matching bases. V lost 4 bases to trimming and J lost 3 bases, with 11 bases between them. The CDR3 extends over 14 amino acids. Germline V CDR1 and CDR2: SGHVS, FNYEAQ. The CDR3 protein is CASSWGGSTDTQYF. The CDR3 DNA reads as TGTGCCAGCAGCTGGGGCGGATCTACAGATACGCAGTATTTT.

The chain is built from TRBV2 and TRBJ1-3; D perhaps matches TRBD1 (5 bases). This CDR3 has 14 residues. Germline-derived CDR1 and CDR2 are SNHLY and FYNNEI. Trimming took 4 bases from V and 4 from J, leaving 11 bases between them. This CDR3 reads CASSVGVWGNTIYF. CDR3 in DNA: TGTGCCAGCAGTGTGGGGGTGTGGGGAAACACCATATATTTT.

The chain joins TRBV11-2 to TRBJ2-7; D call uncertain. Germline CDR1 SGHAT, CDR2 FQNNGV. The CDR3 consists of 15 residues. Trimming stripped 1 base from V and 3 bases from J, with 13 bases between. CDR3 sequence: CASSLGAGVLYEQYF. Here the CDR3 DNA reads TGTGCCAGCAGCTTAGGAGCTGGGGTCCTCTACGAGCAGTACTTC.

This chain joins TRBV7-9 and TRBJ2-7; D unresolved. The CDR3 totals 16 residues. Germline V gene sequence: CDR1 SEHNR, CDR2 FQNEAQ (reference sequence). V lost 3 bases, J lost 0 bases, and 15 bases lay in between. The CDR3 bases are TGTGCCAGCAGCTTGGTGAGAACTGTGAGCTCCTACGAGCAGTACTTC. Its translation: CASSLVRTVSSYEQYF.